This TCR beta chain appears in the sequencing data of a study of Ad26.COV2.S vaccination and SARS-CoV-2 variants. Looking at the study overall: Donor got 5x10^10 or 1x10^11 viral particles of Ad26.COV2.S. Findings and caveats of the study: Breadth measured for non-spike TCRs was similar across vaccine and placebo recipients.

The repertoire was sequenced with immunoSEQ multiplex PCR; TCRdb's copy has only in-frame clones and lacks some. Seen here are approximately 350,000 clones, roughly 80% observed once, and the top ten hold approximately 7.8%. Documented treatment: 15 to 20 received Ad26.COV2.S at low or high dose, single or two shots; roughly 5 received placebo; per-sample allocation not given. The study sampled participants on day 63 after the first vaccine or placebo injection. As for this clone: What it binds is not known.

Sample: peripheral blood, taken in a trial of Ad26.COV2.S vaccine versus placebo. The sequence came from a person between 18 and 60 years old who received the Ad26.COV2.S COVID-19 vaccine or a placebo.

The CDR3 region is CASSLKTSVETQYF. For the CDR3, the DNA is TGCGCCAGCAGCTTAAAAACCTCCGTGGAGACCCAGTACTTC. This chain joins TRBV5-1 and TRBJ2-5; unclear D gene. V lost 2 bases and J lost 5, with 13 bases in between. This CDR3 comprises 14 residues. CDR1 SGHRS and CDR2 YFSETQ come from the germline V gene.